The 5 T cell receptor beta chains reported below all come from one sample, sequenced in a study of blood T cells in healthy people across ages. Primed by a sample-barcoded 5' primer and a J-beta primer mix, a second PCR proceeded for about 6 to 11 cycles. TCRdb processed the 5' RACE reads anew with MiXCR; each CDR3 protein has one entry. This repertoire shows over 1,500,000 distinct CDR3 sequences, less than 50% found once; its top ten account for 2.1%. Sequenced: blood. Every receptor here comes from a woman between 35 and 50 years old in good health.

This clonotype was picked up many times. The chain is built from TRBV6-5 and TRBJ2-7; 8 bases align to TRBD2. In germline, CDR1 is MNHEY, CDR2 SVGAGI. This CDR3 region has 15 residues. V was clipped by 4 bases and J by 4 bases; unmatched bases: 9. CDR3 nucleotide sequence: TGTGCCAGCAGTTCCCGCGGAGCGGGGGATTACGAGCAGTACTTC. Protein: CASSSRGAGDYEQYF.

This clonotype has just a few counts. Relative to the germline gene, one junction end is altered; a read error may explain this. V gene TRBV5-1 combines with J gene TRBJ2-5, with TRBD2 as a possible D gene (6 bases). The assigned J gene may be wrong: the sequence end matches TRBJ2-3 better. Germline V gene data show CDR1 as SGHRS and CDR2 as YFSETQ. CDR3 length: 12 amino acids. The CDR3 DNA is TGTGCCAGCAGCACCCGCGGGGAAACGCAGTATTTT. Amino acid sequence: CASSTRGETQYF.

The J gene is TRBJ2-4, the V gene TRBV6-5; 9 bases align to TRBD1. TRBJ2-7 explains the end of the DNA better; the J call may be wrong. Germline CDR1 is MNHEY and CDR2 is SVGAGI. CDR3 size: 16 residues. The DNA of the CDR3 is TGTGCCAGCTACCGCTCGGGACAGGGATTCCCCTACGAGCAGTACTTC. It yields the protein CASYRSGQGFPYEQYF.

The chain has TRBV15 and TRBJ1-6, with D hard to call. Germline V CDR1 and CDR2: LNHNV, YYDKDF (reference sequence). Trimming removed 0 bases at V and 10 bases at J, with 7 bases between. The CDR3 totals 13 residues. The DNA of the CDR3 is TGTGCCACCAGCAGAGATGAAGGGTCACCCCTCCACTTT. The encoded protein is CATSRDEGSPLHF.

The CDR3 loop reads CASSQVTRARGKTVVYEQFF. The CDR3 nucleotides read TGCGCCAGCAGCCAAGTAACCCGGGCCAGGGGAAAAACGGTGGTTTATGAGCAGTTCTTC. V is TRBV4-3 and J is TRBJ2-1, with D maybe TRBD1 (6 bases). The V gene lost 1 base and the J gene lost 8 bases, with 30 bases spanning the gap. Germline values: CDR1 LGHNA, CDR2 YSLEER. The CDR3 consists of 20 residues.